Below, 18 T cell receptor beta chains from the same sample are listed, as sequenced in a study of TIL therapy for anti-PD-1-resistant metastatic lung cancer. Time point indicated: pre-treatment sample, taken before nivolumab and TIL therapy. The tumor samples were excised metastases, mostly pleural nodules or supraclavicular lymph nodes. Sequencing used immunoSEQ v3. The assay was immunoSEQ multiplex PCR, and TCRdb's table has in-frame clones only and misses some. The data hold about 100,000 clones, with less than 70% observed a single time. The sample here was tumor tissue, taken at baseline. Receptors originate from a person aged 25-85 years with non-small cell lung cancer.

The V call is TRBV5-1, the J call TRBJ2-7; TRBD2 agrees at 10 bases. Germline V lookup: CDR1 SGHRS, CDR2 YFSETQ. The V segment lost 3 bases and the J segment 7 bases; nucleotides outside the gene matches: 16. The CDR3 sequence is 17 residues long. The CDR3 DNA sequence: TGCGCCAGCAGCTGGCTTGGTGAGCGGGAGGGTGTGGAGGAGCAGTACTTC. Protein product: CASSWLGEREGVEEQYF.

The genes are TRBV28 and TRBJ2-3, with 8 bases lining up with TRBD1. Germline V gene sequence: CDR1 MDHEN, CDR2 SYDVKM. Trimming removed 6 bases from V and 4 bases from J; junction bases left unmatched: 6. The CDR3 sequence is 14 residues long. CDR3 DNA sequence: TGTGCCAGCAGCACGACAGGGGTGGCAGATACGCAGTATTTT. Translated, it gives CASSTTGVADTQYF.

V and J are TRBV7-9 and TRBJ2-3; D perhaps matches TRBD1 (6 bases). Trimming removed 5 bases at V and 0 bases at J, with 12 bases between. The length of the CDR3 is 15 residues. Germline V gives CDR1 SEHNR, CDR2 FQNEAQ (reference sequence). DNA for the CDR3: TGTGCCAGCAGCCCGAGGGGGAAAAGCACAGATACGCAGTATTTT. Translated: CASSPRGKSTDTQYF.

Note on this clone: Germline is not matched at one junction end, which may reflect a read error. The chain recombines TRBV20-1 with TRBJ2-7, with a tentative D call TRBD1 (6 bases). Per germline, CDR1 DFQATT and CDR2 SNEGSKA (reference sequence). This CDR3 comprises 11 residues. In DNA form, the CDR3 reads TGTGGGACAAGCAGCTCCTACGAGCAGTACTTC. Residues: CGTSSSYEQYF.

V gene TRBV6-1 combines with J gene TRBJ2-5; maybe TRBD1 (5 bases). Looked up from germline, CDR1 is MNHNS and CDR2 is SASEGT. The CDR3 is 14 residues long. Trimming cost V 2 bases and J 5 bases, with 12 bases left between them. CDR3 amino acids: CASSERLWGETQYF. CDR3 bases: TGTGCCAGCAGTGAAAGGTTGTGGGGCGAGACCCAGTACTTC.

The sample holds a few counts of this clone. The rearrangement uses TRBV11-2 and TRBJ1-6; no clear D. The V end was cut by 2 bases, the J end by 7 bases, with 9 bases between. Germline CDR1 reads SGHAT; CDR2 reads FQNNGV. The CDR3 extends over 14 amino acids. The CDR3 protein is CASSLLLNNSPLHF. The CDR3 DNA is TGTGCCAGCAGCTTACTACTGAACAATTCACCCCTCCACTTT.

The rearrangement joins TRBV4-3 to TRBJ2-2, with 8 bases fitting TRBD1. The trim removed 3 bases at V and 0 bases at J, leaving 3 bases unmatched. Germline V gives CDR1 LGHNA, CDR2 YSLEER. The CDR3 runs to 16 residues. The CDR3 nucleotides are TGCGCCAGCAGCCAGACAGGGGCGACGAACACCGGGGAGCTGTTTTTT. The encoded protein is CASSQTGATNTGELFF.

V is TRBV28 and J is TRBJ1-6; D may be TRBD1 (6 bases). CDR1 MDHEN and CDR2 SYDVKM come from the germline V gene. CDR3 length: 15 amino acids. The ends were cut back, 4 bases at V and 10 bases at J, with 17 bases in the middle. DNA for the CDR3: TGTGCCAGCAGTTCCGACCGGACAGAGACCTCACCCCTCCACTTT. Encoded protein: CASSSDRTETSPLHF.

The rearrangement links TRBV30 to TRBJ2-6, with 10 positions matching TRBD2. The V segment lost 3 bases and the J segment 2 bases; nucleotides outside the gene matches: 7. Germline CDR1 reads GTSNPN; CDR2 reads SVGIG (reference sequence). There are 17 residues in the CDR3. The CDR3 DNA sequence: TGTGCCTGGAGAAGGGGGACTAGCGAGCCTGGGGCCAACGTCCTGACTTTC. Amino acid sequence: CAWRRGTSEPGANVLTF. Full variable domain (remainder filled in from reference TRBV30 and TRBJ2-6): SQTIHQWPATLVQPVGSPLSLECTVEGTSNPNLYWYRQAAGRGLQLLFYSVGIGQISSEVPQNLSASRPQDRQFILSSKKLLLSDSGFYLCAWRRGTSEPGANVLTFGAGSRLTVL.

This clone was found once. The chain uses TRBV7-9 and TRBJ1-4; D is possibly TRBD1 (5 bases). Germline V gives CDR1 SEHNR, CDR2 FQNEAQ (reference sequence). The CDR3 spans 15 residues. V was shortened by 4 bases and J by 8 bases, with 17 bases between the two germline ends. The CDR3 DNA follows: TGTGCCAGCAGCTCAGGCAAGGGGACCCAGGAAAAACTGTTTTTT. It translates to CASSSGKGTQEKLFF.

V is TRBV6-1 and J is TRBJ1-4; D unclear. The V gene's germline CDR1 is MNHNS and CDR2 SASEGT. V gave up 1 base and J gave up 6 bases, with 6 bases separating them. This CDR3 contains 13 residues. Here the CDR3 DNA reads TGTGCCAGCAGTGAAGTTCCGCATGAAAAACTGTTTTTT. Its protein product is CASSEVPHEKLFF.

In its sample, this clone was seen once. The chain combines TRBV30 with TRBJ1-6; D is undetermined. CDR3 length: 11 amino acids. V dropped 3 bases and J dropped 5 bases, with 2 bases sitting between them. Germline CDR1 GTSNPN, CDR2 SVGIG (reference sequence). The DNA for the CDR3 is TGTGCCTGGAGAAATAATTCACCCCTCCACTTT. It specifies CAWRNNSPLHF.

The chain couples TRBV6-6 to TRBJ2-2; D is tentatively TRBD1 or TRBD2 (7 bases each). Germline V gives CDR1 MNHNY, CDR2 SVGAGI (reference sequence). This CDR3 region has 16 residues. The germline V and J ends were trimmed by 5 bases and 8 bases, with 21 bases remaining between them. The CDR3 nucleotides read TGTGCCAGCAGTCCGCAACAGGGGCGGGGGCCAGGGGAGCTGTTTTTT. Protein product: CASSPQQGRGPGELFF.

This chain connects TRBV5-4 to TRBJ2-3; D unresolved. The germline CDR1 and CDR2 sequences are SGHNT and YYREEE (reference sequence). The CDR3 sequence is 14 residues long. V lost 4 bases and J lost 2, with 11 bases in between. CDR3 bases: TGTGCCAGCAGCCCCCCCACAGTCACAGATACGCAGTATTTT. It specifies CASSPPTVTDTQYF.

This clone has just a few counts. This rearrangement joins TRBV5-1 to TRBJ1-1; no reliable D call. In germline, CDR1 is SGHRS, CDR2 YFSETQ. The CDR3 spans 13 residues. Trimming took 4 bases from V and 1 from J, leaving 8 bases between them. CDR3 in amino acids: CASSGEANTEAFF. In nucleotides, the CDR3 is TGCGCCAGCAGCGGGGAGGCGAACACTGAAGCTTTCTTT.

The sample holds a few counts of this clone. The chain joins TRBV28 to TRBJ1-5; 7 bases are shared with TRBD1. The junction had 6 bases not matched to a gene; V was cut back by 5 bases and J by 2 bases. Germline V CDR1 and CDR2: MDHEN, SYDVKM. The CDR3 sequence is 15 residues long. The CDR3 nucleotides are TGTGCCAGCAGTATAGACAGGGTTGGCAATCAGCCCCAGCATTTT. As protein: CASSIDRVGNQPQHF.

J is TRBJ2-5 and V is TRBV7-3; no firm D call. This CDR3 is 12 amino acids long. Germline V lookup: CDR1 SGHTA, CDR2 FQGTGA. Trimming pared 5 bases from V and 4 bases from J, leaving 8 bases between. CDR3 residues: CASSPTGETQYF. For the CDR3, the DNA is TGTGCCAGCAGCCCGACGGGAGAGACCCAGTACTTC.

This clone was found a few times. The chain joins TRBV6-2 or TRBV6-3 to TRBJ1-5; D gene uncertain. Trimming cost V 4 bases and J 5 bases, with 9 bases left between them. Germline V CDR1 and CDR2: MNHEY, SVGEGT. This CDR3 contains 13 residues. CDR3 sequence reads: CASSFRRDQPQHF. Here the CDR3 DNA reads TGTGCCAGCAGTTTCCGCCGAGATCAGCCCCAGCATTTT.